This TCR beta chain emerged from a study of cytotoxic CD8 clonotypes in ibrutinib-treated CLL. Here immunoSEQ multiplex PCR was the method, and the copy in TCRdb shows in-frame clones only, minus some. The sample includes approximately 350,000 clones, 67% of them seen just once. Only one count was recorded for this clone. The ends were cut back, 1 base at V and 0 bases at J, with 10 bases in the middle. Germline assignment: CDR1 SNHLY and CDR2 FYNNEI. This CDR3 has 15 amino acids. The clonotype comes from a human donor with chronic lymphocytic leukemia. Here the sequenced sample was PBMCs, taken after 36 months of ibrutinib treatment. The chain carries TRBV2 and TRBJ2-7; the D is unclear. The CDR3 nucleotides are TGTGCCAGCAGTGAAGGCGGACCAGACTCCTACGAGCAGTACTTC. The encoded protein is CASSEGGPDSYEQYF.